This T cell receptor beta chain was recovered during a study of STAT5B mutations in CD4+ large granular lymphocyte leukemia. Study-wide context: Healthy donors showed HLA-associated enrichment of the CDR3 'QG' motif.

About this clone: What it binds is not known.

Findings and caveats of the study: Patient CD4-sorted repertoires looked more clonal than healthy CD4+ repertoires, even without putative leukemic clones. 8/27 top patient clones versus 2/35 control clones were TRBV06-family.

Germline CDR1 is MNHEY and CDR2 is SVGAGI. V lost 6 bases to trimming and J lost 0 bases, with 15 bases between them. This CDR3 region has 15 residues. In the original workflow: The detection floor for productive clonotype frequency was 2.59 x 10-5. Sequenced by immunoSEQ multiplex PCR; TCRdb stores in-frame clones only, minus some. V and J calls and clone size follow that table, whereas D and trimming were derived from the DNA. Of around 30,000 clones listed, more than 65% were seen once; the top ten hold about 2.5%. The chain uses TRBV6-5 and TRBJ2-7; D might be TRBD2 (6 bases). Sequenced sample: CD4+ T cells from blood buffy coats. This TCR derives from a human donor in good health. DNA of the CDR3: TGTGCCAGCAGGTTAGGCGGGGTGAGCTCCTACGAGCAGTACTTC. Protein sequence: CASRLGGVSSYEQYF.